These 18 T cell receptor beta chains share one sample of origin, sequenced in a study of cytomegalovirus exposure and HLA in healthy donors. The PCR made use of 60 Vbeta and 13 Jbeta primers. TCRdb's copy holds only in-frame clones and misses some; the assay was immunoSEQ multiplex PCR. Here the sample spans about 180,000 clones, about 80% being singletons. The sample consisted of PBMCs. The origin of the receptors is a man aged 25 to 40 in good health and CMV-seropositive.

V is TRBV7-9 and J is TRBJ2-1; D gene uncertain. V dropped 2 bases and J dropped 15 bases, with 11 bases sitting between them. CDR1 is SEHNR and CDR2 is FQNEAQ in the germline V gene (reference sequence). The CDR3 loop spans 11 amino acids. This CDR3 reads CASSLMVSRFF. In DNA form, the CDR3 reads TGTGCCAGCAGCTTAATGGTCAGTCGGTTCTTC. The full variable domain, rest sourced from reference TRBV7-9 and TRBJ2-1, is DTGVSQNPRHKITKRGQNVTFRCDPISEHNRLYWYRQTLGQGPEFLTYFQNEAQLEKSRLLSDRFSAERPKGSFSTLEIQRTEQGDSAMYLCASSLMVSRFFGPGTRLTVL.

The genes are TRBV28 and TRBJ2-5, with D perhaps TRBD1 (5 bases). Matching the DNA end better, TRBJ2-7 makes the J call doubtful. CDR1 MDHEN and CDR2 SYDVKM come from the germline V gene. CDR3 length equals 15 residues. CDR3 loop: CASASAGSRAYEQYF. The CDR3 nucleotides read TGTGCCAGCGCCAGCGCCGGGTCCAGGGCCTACGAGCAGTACTTC.

The V call is TRBV5-1, the J call TRBJ2-2, with 8 bases that match TRBD1. Germline-derived CDR1 and CDR2 are SGHRS and YFSETQ. CDR3 size: 16 residues. Unmatched junction bases numbered 5, after V lost 2 bases and J lost 2 bases. The CDR3 reads CASSFSQGANTGELFF. CDR3 bases: TGCGCCAGCAGCTTTAGCCAGGGGGCTAACACCGGGGAGCTGTTTTTT.

On this clone: Since the CDR3 does not end with the conserved phenylalanine or tryptophan, this likely comes from a read error. The chain combines TRBV28 with TRBJ2-7; 13 nucleotides line up with TRBD2. There are 15 residues in the CDR3. Germline CDR1 and CDR2: MDHEN and SYDVKM. Trimming cost V 6 bases and J 2 bases; bases outside gene matches: 4. CDR3 protein: CASRRTSGRTYEQYL. Written as DNA, the CDR3 is TGTGCCAGCAGGCGGACTAGCGGGAGAACCTACGAGCAGTACCTC.

The chain is built from TRBV25-1 and TRBJ2-5; 9 bases match TRBD1. The CDR3 covers 14 residues. The ends lost 6 bases at V and 3 bases at J; junction bases unmatched: 5. Germline loops: CDR1 MGHDK, CDR2 SYGVNS. CDR3 nucleotides: TGTGCCAGCAGCGGGACAGGGAGTAAAGAGACCCAGTACTTC. Residues: CASSGTGSKETQYF.

The rearrangement uses TRBV4-2 and TRBJ2-1, with 7 positions matching TRBD2. With 0 bases clipped from V and 8 bases from J, the junction kept 4 bases outside the gene matches. Germline V gene data show CDR1 as LGHNA and CDR2 as YNFKEQ. This CDR3 spans 14 amino acids. The CDR3 protein is CASSQDQTSHEQFF. CDR3 DNA: TGTGCCAGCAGCCAAGATCAGACTAGCCATGAGCAGTTCTTC.

The chain links TRBV10-3 to TRBJ2-7, with TRBD1 as a possible D gene (7 bases). Germline CDR1 reads ENHRY; CDR2 reads SYGVKD. This CDR3 is 15 amino acids long. Between the trimmed V and J ends, which lost 3 bases and 2 bases, there was a span of 14 bases. The CDR3 here is CAISDRDREAYEQYF. Written as DNA, the CDR3 is TGTGCCATCAGTGACCGCGACAGGGAGGCCTACGAGCAGTACTTC.

The J gene is TRBJ2-5, the V gene TRBV5-1, with 9 nucleotides matching TRBD1. With V trimmed by 4 bases and J by 11 bases, 18 bases remained unmatched. CDR3 size: 16 residues. Per the germline V gene, CDR1 is SGHRS and CDR2 is YFSETQ. The CDR3 protein is CASSPQQGAPSVQQYF. As DNA, the CDR3 is TGCGCCAGCAGCCCTCAACAGGGGGCGCCGAGTGTTCAACAGTACTTC.

The chain carries TRBV27 and TRBJ2-3, with no clear D. Germline V gene data show CDR1 as MNHEY and CDR2 as SMNVEV (reference sequence). CDR3 length: 15 amino acids. The V end was cut by 8 bases, the J end by 0 bases, with 15 bases between. CDR3 loop: CASGYQYSSTDTQYF. CDR3 bases: TGTGCCAGCGGTTACCAATACTCTAGCACAGATACGCAGTATTTT.

This clone is a singleton in its sample. The gene calls are TRBV5-1 and TRBJ2-7, with TRBD1 identical over 8 bases. Looked up from germline, CDR1 is SGHRS and CDR2 is YFSETQ. The V gene end was trimmed by 0 bases and the J gene end by 5 bases; junction bases not matched to a gene: 10. There are 16 residues in the CDR3. CDR3 in amino acids: CASSLAGRQGFHEQYF. CDR3 DNA: TGCGCCAGCAGCTTGGCCGGGAGACAGGGGTTCCACGAGCAGTACTTC.

This chain connects TRBV28 to TRBJ1-4; TRBD1 is a possible D gene (6 bases). The V gene's germline CDR1 is MDHEN and CDR2 SYDVKM. The CDR3 is made up of 15 amino acids. V shed 6 bases and J shed 7 bases, with 18 bases lying between them. CDR3 nucleotides: TGTGCCAGCAGCCGGCTCCGGGACAAGGGTGAAAAACTGTTTTTT. Amino acid sequence: CASSRLRDKGEKLFF.

The genes are TRBV6-1 and TRBJ1-1; 9 nucleotides align to TRBD1. Germline V gene sequence: CDR1 MNHNS, CDR2 SASEGT. V dropped 5 bases and J dropped 2; count of bases not matched to a gene: 3. This CDR3 has 14 residues. CDR3 sequence reads: CASSRTGENTEAFF. The CDR3 DNA reads TGTGCCAGCAGTCGGACAGGGGAAAACACTGAAGCTTTCTTT.

The chain employs TRBV7-6 and TRBJ1-2; 9 bases fit TRBD1. After removal of 5 bases from V and 5 bases from J, the junction contained 6 bases not matched to a gene. CDR3 length equals 14 residues. CDR1 is SGHVS and CDR2 is FNYEAQ in the germline V gene. CDR3: CASSRGTGMYGYTF. The CDR3 bases are TGTGCCAGCAGCCGTGGGACAGGGATGTATGGCTACACCTTC.

The gene calls are TRBV5-1 and TRBJ1-2; the D is unclear. V lost 4 bases to trimming and J lost 9 bases, with 13 bases between them. This CDR3 contains 12 residues. Germline V gene sequence: CDR1 SGHRS, CDR2 YFSETQ. As DNA, the CDR3 is TGCGCCAGCAGCGAGAGGGAATCCAGCTACACCTTC. Its translation is CASSERESSYTF.

The chain recombines TRBV19 with TRBJ1-2, with a tentative D call TRBD1 (6 bases). The germline gives CDR1 LNHDA, CDR2 SQIVND (reference sequence). This CDR3 contains 15 residues. Trimming cost V 5 bases and J 6 bases, with 19 bases left between them. Here the CDR3 DNA reads TGTGCCAGTAGTCCGACACAGGGTATCCTACATGGCTACACCTTC. Encoded protein: CASSPTQGILHGYTF.

The chain combines TRBV11-3 with TRBJ2-5, with 7 positions matching TRBD1. This CDR3 has 15 amino acids. Germline V gene data show CDR1 as SGHNT and CDR2 as YENEEA. The ends lost 1 base at V and 2 bases at J; junction bases unmatched: 4. CDR3 DNA sequence: TGTGCCAGCAGCTTAGCCGGGACAGAGCAAGAGACCCAGTACTTC. Its translation is CASSLAGTEQETQYF.

This chain links TRBV5-4 with TRBJ1-2, with D hard to call. Trimming took off 4 bases at V and 5 bases at J, with 15 bases between the two ends. The germline V gene encodes CDR1 SGHNT and CDR2 YYREEE (reference sequence). This CDR3 has 14 amino acids. Here the CDR3 reads CASSDSGVVYGYTF. Here the CDR3 DNA reads TGTGCCAGCAGCGATTCCGGGGTTGTGTATGGCTACACCTTC.

The chain has TRBV11-2 and TRBJ1-1; D gene uncertain. This CDR3 comprises 15 residues. From germline, CDR1 is SGHAT and CDR2 FQNNGV. With 5 bases removed from V and 4 bases from J, the gap between germline ends came to 17 bases. The CDR3 DNA follows: TGTGCCAGCAGCCCAGGTGCGCGGGTTCGCACTGAAGCTTTCTTT. It translates to CASSPGARVRTEAFF.